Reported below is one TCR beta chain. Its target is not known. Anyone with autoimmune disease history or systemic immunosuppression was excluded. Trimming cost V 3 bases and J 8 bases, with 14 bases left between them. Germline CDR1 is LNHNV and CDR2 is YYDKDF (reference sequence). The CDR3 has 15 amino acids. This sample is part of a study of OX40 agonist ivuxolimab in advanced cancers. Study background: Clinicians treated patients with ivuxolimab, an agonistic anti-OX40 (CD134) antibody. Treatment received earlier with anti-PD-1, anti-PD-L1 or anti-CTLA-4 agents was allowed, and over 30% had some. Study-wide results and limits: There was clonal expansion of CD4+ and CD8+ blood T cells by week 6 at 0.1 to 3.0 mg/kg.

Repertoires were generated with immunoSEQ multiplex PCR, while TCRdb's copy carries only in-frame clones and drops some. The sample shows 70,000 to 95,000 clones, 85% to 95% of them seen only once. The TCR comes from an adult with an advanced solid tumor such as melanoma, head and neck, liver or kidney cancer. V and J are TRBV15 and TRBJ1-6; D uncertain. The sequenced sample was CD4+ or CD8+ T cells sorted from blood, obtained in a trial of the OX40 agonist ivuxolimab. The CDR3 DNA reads TGTGCCACCAGCAGTGGCCGACGGACTGATTCACCCCTCCACTTT. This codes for CATSSGRRTDSPLHF.